These 26 T cell receptor beta chains originate from one sample sequenced in a study of CD8+ T cells in alopecia areata. The treatment: oral pan-JAK inhibitor, 5-10 mg twice daily. Extracted RNA was reverse transcribed into cDNA, the sequencing template. Produced via immunoSEQ multiplex PCR; TCRdb's table is partial and in-frame only. The repertoire consists of under 350,000 clones, with 55% to 70% occurring once and the leading ten covering approximately 2%. The starting material was CD4+ T cells sorted from blood, obtained at week 24, from a patient treated with tofacitinib. The receptors shown here come from a human donor with alopecia areata.

This clone showed up just a few times. This sequence may be a read error, since a much larger clone differs from it by one base. Within the sample, other DNA sequences also encode this same CDR3. The chain employs TRBV2 and TRBJ1-1; D call uncertain. The CDR3 loop spans 17 amino acids. V lost 0 bases and J lost 0, with 14 bases in between. Looked up from germline, CDR1 is SNHLY and CDR2 is FYNNEI. CDR3: CASSEALQGRMNTEAFF. The CDR3 nucleotides read TGTGCCAGCAGTGAAGCGCTTCAAGGTCGTATGAACACTGAAGCTTTCTTT. The full variable domain, in which reference TRBV2 and TRBJ1-1 provide the parts outside the CDR3, is EPEVTQTPSHQVTQMGQEVILRCVPISNHLYFYWYRQILGQKVEFLVSFYNNEISEKSEIFDDQFSVERPDGSNFTLKIRSTKLEDSAMYFCASSEALQGRMNTEAFFGQGTRLTVV.

Only one count was recorded for this clone. The rearrangement joins TRBV5-6 to TRBJ1-4, with a weak D call TRBD1 (5 bases). The CDR3 has 15 residues. Trimming took off 2 bases at V and 7 bases at J, with 15 bases between the two ends. Per the germline V gene, CDR1 is SGHDT and CDR2 is YYEEEE. Here the CDR3 reads CASSFRWQGTEKLFF. Written as DNA, the CDR3 is TGTGCCAGCAGCTTTAGGTGGCAGGGAACTGAAAAACTGTTTTTT.

The rearrangement uses TRBV4-2 and TRBJ2-1, with D uncertain. Trimming took 5 bases from V and 0 from J, leaving 8 bases between them. The CDR3 contains 14 residues. From germline, CDR1 is LGHNA and CDR2 YNFKEQ. CDR3 DNA: TGTGCCAGCAGCGACCGTAGCTCCTACAATGAGCAGTTCTTC. Translating gives CASSDRSSYNEQFF.

This rearrangement joins TRBV4-1 to TRBJ2-3, with 8 bases lining up with TRBD2. The CDR3 is 15 amino acids. Germline CDR1 reads MGHRA; CDR2 reads YSYEKL. J was trimmed by 4 bases and V by 4 bases; bases with no gene match: 7. CDR3 loop: CASSPSGGRADTQYF. The CDR3 region has the DNA TGCGCCAGCAGCCCAAGCGGGGGTAGGGCAGATACGCAGTATTTT.

The gene calls are TRBV7-9 and TRBJ2-7; TRBD2 matches 7 bases. CDR1 and CDR2 (germline): SEHNR, FQNEAQ (reference sequence). J gave up 3 bases and V 2 bases, and 7 bases lay outside the gene matches. The CDR3 has 15 residues. For the CDR3, the DNA is TGTGCCAGCAGCTTACGGGGGGTCTACAACTACGAGCAGTACTTC. It translates to CASSLRGVYNYEQYF. The variable domain in full, with the rest retrieved from reference TRBV7-9 and TRBJ2-7, is DTGVSQNPRHKITKRGQNVTFRCDPISEHNRLYWYRQTLGQGPEFLTYFQNEAQLEKSRLLSDRFSAERPKGSFSTLEIQRTEQGDSAMYLCASSLRGVYNYEQYFGPGTRLTVT.

This clone was counted a few times. This specimen includes other DNA sequences encoding the same CDR3. The chain links TRBV30 to TRBJ2-3; D gene ambiguous. The CDR3 runs 11 residues. With 0 bases removed from V and 5 bases from J, the gap between germline ends came to 3 bases. Per the germline V gene, CDR1 is GTSNPN and CDR2 is SVGIG (reference sequence). In nucleotides, the CDR3 is TGTGCCTGGAGTGTAAGAGATACGCAGTATTTT. This translates into CAWSVRDTQYF.

The rearrangement uses TRBV29-1 and TRBJ1-3; D perhaps matches TRBD1 (5 bases). CDR1 is SQVTM, CDR2 ANQGSEA, per germline. Trimming stripped 3 bases from V and 4 bases from J, with 7 bases between. The CDR3 spans 12 residues. The CDR3 DNA sequence: TGCAGCGTTGAGGGGCCCGGAAACACCATATATTTT. Translated: CSVEGPGNTIYF.

CDR3 region: CASSLRTSGELFF. The CDR3 DNA follows: TGTGCCAGCAGCTTAAGAACCTCCGGGGAGCTGTTTTTT. V is TRBV13 and J is TRBJ2-2; D uncertain. Germline loops: CDR1 PRHDT, CDR2 FYEKMQ (reference sequence). CDR3 length equals 13 residues. V was shortened by 2 bases and J by 6 bases, with 7 bases between the two germline ends.

This clone was detected only once. The CDR3 region has the DNA TGCGCCAGCACTGCACAGGGAGGGGAACGAACTGAAGCTTTCTTT. It specifies CASTAQGGERTEAFF. V is TRBV5-1 and J is TRBJ1-1; tentatively, D is TRBD1 (6 bases). Trimming stripped 6 bases from V and 5 bases from J, with 20 bases between. The CDR3 runs to 15 residues. Germline-derived CDR1 and CDR2 are SGHRS and YFSETQ.

The chain has TRBV18 and TRBJ2-5; D may be TRBD1 or TRBD2 (5 bases each). Trimming took off 5 bases at V and 4 bases at J, with 8 bases between the two ends. This CDR3 comprises 12 residues. Germline V gene data show CDR1 as KGHSH and CDR2 as LQKENI. The CDR3 spells CASSGTSETQYF. The CDR3 DNA reads as TGTGCCAGCTCAGGGACCTCAGAGACCCAGTACTTC.

This chain uses TRBV6-5 with TRBJ2-3; D assignment may be TRBD1 or TRBD2 (5 bases each). The CDR3 has 15 residues. Germline loops: CDR1 MNHEY, CDR2 SVGAGI. V gave up 4 bases and J gave up 0 bases, with 11 bases separating them. In DNA, the CDR3 is TGTGCCAGCAGTTCCCGGGACGGTAGCACAGATACGCAGTATTTT. The encoded protein is CASSSRDGSTDTQYF.

This clone was detected a few times. The J gene is TRBJ1-2, the V gene TRBV7-9; D is ambiguous. Trimming stripped 1 base from V and 8 bases from J, with 17 bases between. The CDR3 contains 15 residues. Per germline, CDR1 SEHNR and CDR2 FQNEAQ (reference sequence). CDR3 DNA sequence: TGTGCCAGCAGCTTAGACTGGAATTCCAAGGAAGGCTACACCTTC. Amino acid sequence: CASSLDWNSKEGYTF. Using reference TRBV7-9 and TRBJ1-2 for the parts outside the CDR3, the full variable domain is DTGVSQNPRHKITKRGQNVTFRCDPISEHNRLYWYRQTLGQGPEFLTYFQNEAQLEKSRLLSDRFSAERPKGSFSTLEIQRTEQGDSAMYLCASSLDWNSKEGYTFGSGTRLTVV.

This clone was seen just once. The chain uses TRBV30 and TRBJ1-2; D remains unclear. Germline-derived CDR1 and CDR2 are GTSNPN and SVGIG (reference sequence). This CDR3 has 13 amino acids. The germline V and J ends were trimmed by 0 bases and 14 bases, with 19 bases remaining between them. CDR3 sequence (DNA): TGTGCCTGGAGTGTAGAATTGGTGGAATATAGGACCTTC. Translation gives CAWSVELVEYRTF.

The V call is TRBV29-1, the J call TRBJ2-7; no clear D gene. The CDR3 sequence is 13 residues long. The germline V gene encodes CDR1 SQVTM and CDR2 ANQGSEA. V lost 7 bases and J 6 bases, leaving 19 bases between the germline ends. The CDR3 is CSADGQPPTEQYF. CDR3 DNA: TGCAGCGCCGACGGGCAACCACCTACCGAGCAGTACTTC.

The rearrangement joins TRBV7-2 to TRBJ2-5; TRBD2 is a possible D gene (6 bases). CDR1 is SGHTA and CDR2 is FQGNSA in the germline V gene. This CDR3 has 16 amino acids. Trimming stripped 1 base from V and 2 bases from J, with 14 bases between. The CDR3 reads CASSLVAGFAQETQYF. CDR3 in DNA: TGTGCCAGCAGCTTAGTTGCGGGGTTCGCACAAGAGACCCAGTACTTC.

The chain has TRBV6-5 and TRBJ2-2, with TRBD1 matching 8 bases. Germline CDR1 is MNHEY and CDR2 is SVGAGI. CDR3 length: 13 residues. After removal of 7 bases from V and 6 bases from J, the junction contained 4 bases not matched to a gene. CDR3: CASTGQGAGELFF. As DNA, the CDR3 is TGTGCCAGCACAGGACAGGGAGCCGGGGAGCTGTTTTTT.

V gene TRBV6-6 combines with J gene TRBJ2-7, with 11 bases fitting TRBD1. Germline CDR1 reads MNHNY; CDR2 reads SVGAGI (reference sequence). This CDR3 region has 16 residues. The V and J ends lost 5 bases and 6 bases, in that order; junction bases with no gene match: 12. The CDR3 DNA reads as TGTGCCAGCAGTCCTACCTCGACCGGGACAGGGGGCGAGCAGTACTTC. This codes for CASSPTSTGTGGEQYF.

This rearrangement joins TRBV30 to TRBJ1-5; D gene uncertain. The CDR3 consists of 14 residues. Germline V gene lookup returns CDR1 GTSNPN and CDR2 SVGIG (reference sequence). V lost 1 base and J 6 bases, leaving 13 bases between the germline ends. CDR3 bases: TGTGCCTGGAGTGCCACCTCACTCGGTCAGCCCCAGCATTTT. Protein sequence: CAWSATSLGQPQHF.

The chain has TRBV10-3 and TRBJ2-3; D unresolved. This CDR3 is 13 amino acids long. Germline lookup yields CDR1 ENHRY and CDR2 SYGVKD. Trimming shortened V by 0 bases and J by 14 bases, and 15 bases separated the two germline ends. The CDR3 nucleotides read TGTGCCATCAGTGAGTCGACCCCTAGAGGATGGTATTTT. It is translated as CAISESTPRGWYF.

The chain combines TRBV5-6 with TRBJ2-4, with D maybe TRBD1 (6 bases). V was clipped by 6 bases and J by 3 bases, with 10 bases between them. Germline V gene data show CDR1 as SGHDT and CDR2 as YYEEEE. The CDR3 spans 13 residues. Here the CDR3 DNA reads TGTGCCAGCATGAACAGGGACAAAAACATTCAGTACTTC. This gives the protein CASMNRDKNIQYF.

CDR3: CASSPDRSNQPQHF. The CDR3 DNA reads as TGCGCCAGCAGCCCTGACAGGAGCAATCAGCCCCAGCATTTT. The chain recombines TRBV5-1 with TRBJ1-5; D possibly corresponds to TRBD1 (6 bases). V was shortened by 4 bases and J by 1 base, with 9 bases between the two germline ends. There are 14 residues in the CDR3. CDR1 SGHRS and CDR2 YFSETQ come from the germline V gene.

Points on this clone: This sample includes further DNA sequences coding for the same CDR3. The V gene is TRBV11-2, the J gene TRBJ1-1; possible D gene TRBD1, 5 bases. V lost 1 base and J 4 bases, leaving 7 bases between the germline ends. The CDR3 runs 13 residues. Germline CDR1 SGHAT, CDR2 FQNNGV. The CDR3 DNA is TGTGCCAGCAGCTTAGCTGGGGGCACTGAAGCTTTCTTT. It translates to CASSLAGGTEAFF.

In this sample, this clone turned up a few times. The V and J genes are TRBV29-1 and TRBJ2-5; 7 positions agree with TRBD2. CDR3 length: 13 amino acids. Trimming cost V 5 bases and J 5 bases; bases outside gene matches: 8. Germline CDR1 and CDR2: SQVTM and ANQGSEA. The CDR3 loop reads CSVLTSLLETQYF. CDR3 nucleotide sequence: TGCAGCGTTCTGACTAGCCTCCTCGAGACCCAGTACTTC.

A single count supports this clone. The V and J genes are TRBV13 and TRBJ1-2, with D unresolved. The V gene lost 4 bases and the J gene lost 5 bases, with 11 bases spanning the gap. Germline CDR1 is PRHDT and CDR2 is FYEKMQ (reference sequence). The CDR3 totals 13 residues. In nucleotides, the CDR3 is TGTGCCAGCAGCTCTCTCCGGCAATATGGCTACACCTTC. It translates to CASSSLRQYGYTF.

This clone has only a few counts. The rearrangement links TRBV10-3 to TRBJ1-1; 7 bases line up with TRBD1. V lost 7 bases, J lost 11 bases, and 13 bases stayed unmatched. This CDR3 region has 13 residues. Germline V gives CDR1 ENHRY, CDR2 SYGVKD. As DNA, the CDR3 is TGTGCCATCACCGAAAGACAGGGCGCGAGGGCTTTCTTT. Protein: CAITERQGARAFF.

Details on this clone: The junction does not match germline at one end; this may be a read error. The chain combines TRBV6-5 with TRBJ2-7; 9 nucleotides line up with TRBD1. This CDR3 is 13 amino acids long. From germline, CDR1 is MNHEY and CDR2 SVGAGI. This CDR3 is CASRADRGNMGHF. CDR3 bases: TGTGCCAGCAGGGCCGACAGGGGGAACATGGGACACTTC.